The clone carrying this TCR beta chain was recorded many times. Each CDR3 protein gets one entry after TCRdb re-called the RACE reads with MiXCR. The data hold some 400,000 distinct CDR3 sequences, with 4% to 6% observed a single time. The CDR3 spans 16 residues. J lost 0 bases, V lost 6 bases, and 5 bases had no gene match. In germline, CDR1 is MNHEY, CDR2 SVGAGI. This sample was taken from a study of human T cells and chemical hapten exposure. Time point in this sample: pre-sensitization, week 0. Noted treatment: therapeutic diphenylcyclopropenone sensitization with weekly scalp DPC. J is TRBJ2-4 and V is TRBV6-5; TRBD2 agrees at 10 bases. The specimen comprised whole blood, sampled in connection with sensitization to the hapten diphenylcyclopropenone (DPC). This receptor was identified in a woman aged 45-59 years with alopecia areata. Some clones in this sample may be carry-over from other donors' samples. The CDR3 loop is CASSLRLAGAKNIQYF. The CDR3 DNA reads TGTGCCAGCAGCCTCAGACTAGCGGGAGCCAAAAACATTCAGTACTTC.